This TCR beta chain was recorded in a study of siplizumab effects on memory and regulatory T cells. Regarding the study as a whole: Alloreactive sequences from unstimulated CD4+ memory cells fell significantly with siplizumab. Naive-or-memory phenotypes were unassignable for roughly 80-97% of proliferating CD4+ or CD8+ clones. Among mappable alloreactive CD4+ clones, the Treg-derived fraction averaged roughly 70% with siplizumab versus 25% to 30% in controls. It seemed that naive T cells were more diverse than memory cells and were major contributors to the alloresponse.

Sequenced by immunoSEQ multiplex PCR; TCRdb stores in-frame clones only, minus some. The sample has about 13,000 clones, less than 40% seen once. Cocultured for over 5 days at 37°C were the mixed lymphocyte reaction cells. Germline-derived CDR1 and CDR2 are SEHNR and FQNEAQ (reference sequence). The trim removed 4 bases at V and 9 bases at J, leaving 5 bases unmatched. The CDR3 length is 13 residues. There are a few counts of this clone. What it binds is unknown. The TCR sequence derives from a human donor in good health; the cells came from an allogeneic mixed lymphocyte reaction. The J gene is TRBJ2-1, the V gene TRBV7-9, with 8 bases fitting TRBD1. The sequencing input was CFSE-low (dividing) CD8+ T cells sorted from an allogeneic mixed lymphocyte reaction. The CDR3 DNA reads TGTGCCAGCAGCTCTGGGACAGGACCTGAGCAGTTCTTC. Residues: CASSSGTGPEQFF.